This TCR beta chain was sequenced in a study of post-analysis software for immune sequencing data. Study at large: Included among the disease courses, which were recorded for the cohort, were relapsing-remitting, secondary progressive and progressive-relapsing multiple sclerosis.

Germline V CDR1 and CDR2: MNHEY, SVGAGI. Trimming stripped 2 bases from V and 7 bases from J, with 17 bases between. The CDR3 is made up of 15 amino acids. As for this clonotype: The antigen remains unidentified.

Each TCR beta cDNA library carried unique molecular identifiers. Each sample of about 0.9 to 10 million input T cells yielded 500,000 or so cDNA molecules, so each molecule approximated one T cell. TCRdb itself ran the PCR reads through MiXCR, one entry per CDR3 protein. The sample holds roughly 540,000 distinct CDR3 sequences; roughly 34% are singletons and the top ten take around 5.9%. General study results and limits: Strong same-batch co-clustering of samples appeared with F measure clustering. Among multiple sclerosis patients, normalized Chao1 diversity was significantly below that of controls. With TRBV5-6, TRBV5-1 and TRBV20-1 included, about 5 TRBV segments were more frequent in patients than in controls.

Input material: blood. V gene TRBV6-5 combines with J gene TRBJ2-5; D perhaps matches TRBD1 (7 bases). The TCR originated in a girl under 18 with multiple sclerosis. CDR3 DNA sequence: TGTGCCAGCAGTTACCCGTCACAGGGGCGGGGGACCCAGTACTTC. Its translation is CASSYPSQGRGTQYF.